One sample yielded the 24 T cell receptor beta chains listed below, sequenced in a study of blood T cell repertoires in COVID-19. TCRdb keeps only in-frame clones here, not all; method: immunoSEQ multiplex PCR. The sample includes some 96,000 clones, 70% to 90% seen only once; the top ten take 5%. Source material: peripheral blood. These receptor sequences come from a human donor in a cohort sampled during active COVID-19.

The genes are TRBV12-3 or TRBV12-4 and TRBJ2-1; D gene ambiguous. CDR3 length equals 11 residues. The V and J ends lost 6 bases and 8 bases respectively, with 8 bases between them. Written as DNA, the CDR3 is TGTGCCAGCAGCATTGCGTATGAGCAGTTCTTC. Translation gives CASSIAYEQFF.

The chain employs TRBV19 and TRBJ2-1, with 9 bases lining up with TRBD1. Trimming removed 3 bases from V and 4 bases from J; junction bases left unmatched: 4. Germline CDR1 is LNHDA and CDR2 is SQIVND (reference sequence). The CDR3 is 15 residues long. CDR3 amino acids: CASSITGGAYNEQFF. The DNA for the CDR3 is TGTGCCAGTAGTATTACAGGGGGCGCTTACAATGAGCAGTTCTTC. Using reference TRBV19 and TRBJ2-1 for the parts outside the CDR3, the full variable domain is DGGITQSPKYLFRKEGQNVTLSCEQNLNHDAMYWYRQDPGQGLRLIYYSQIVNDFQKGDIAEGYSVSREKKESFPLTVTSAQKNPTAFYLCASSITGGAYNEQFFGPGTRLTVL.

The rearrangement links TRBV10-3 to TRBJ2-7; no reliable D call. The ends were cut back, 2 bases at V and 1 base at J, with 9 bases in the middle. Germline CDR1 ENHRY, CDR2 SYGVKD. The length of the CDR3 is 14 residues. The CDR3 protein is CAISERGKSYEQYF. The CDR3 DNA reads TGTGCCATCAGTGAGCGAGGCAAGTCCTACGAGCAGTACTTC.

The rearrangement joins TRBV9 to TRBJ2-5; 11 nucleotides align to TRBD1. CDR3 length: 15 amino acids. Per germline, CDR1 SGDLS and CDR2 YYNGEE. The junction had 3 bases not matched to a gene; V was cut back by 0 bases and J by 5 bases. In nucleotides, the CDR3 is TGTGCCAGCAGCGTAGGGGACAGGGGGAGGGAGACCCAGTACTTC. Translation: CASSVGDRGRETQYF.

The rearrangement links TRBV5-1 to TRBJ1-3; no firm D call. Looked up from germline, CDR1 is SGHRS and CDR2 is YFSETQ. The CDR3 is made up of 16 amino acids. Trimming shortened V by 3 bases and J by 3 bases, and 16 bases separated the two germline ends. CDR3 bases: TGCGCCAGCAGCTCGAGGGAACCCTCTGTTGGAAACACCATATATTTT. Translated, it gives CASSSREPSVGNTIYF.

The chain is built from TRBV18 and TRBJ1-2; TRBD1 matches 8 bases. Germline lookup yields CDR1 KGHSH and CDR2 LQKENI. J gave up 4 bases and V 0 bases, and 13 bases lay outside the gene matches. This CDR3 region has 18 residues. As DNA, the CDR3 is TGTGCCAGCTCACCACCGGCAGGGGGCGCATTCGGGCTCTATGGCTACACCTTC. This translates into CASSPPAGGAFGLYGYTF.

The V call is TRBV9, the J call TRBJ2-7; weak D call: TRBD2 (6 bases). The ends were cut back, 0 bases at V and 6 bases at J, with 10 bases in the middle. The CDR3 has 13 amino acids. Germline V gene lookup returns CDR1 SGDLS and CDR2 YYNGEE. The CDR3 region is CASSVEVGGEQYF. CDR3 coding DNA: TGTGCCAGCAGCGTAGAGGTGGGGGGCGAGCAGTACTTC.

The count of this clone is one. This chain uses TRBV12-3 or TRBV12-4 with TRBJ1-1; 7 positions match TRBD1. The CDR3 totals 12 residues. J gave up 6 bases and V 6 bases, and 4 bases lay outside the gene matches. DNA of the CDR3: TGTGCCAGCAGACCCGGGACAGCTGAAGCTTTCTTT. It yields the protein CASRPGTAEAFF.

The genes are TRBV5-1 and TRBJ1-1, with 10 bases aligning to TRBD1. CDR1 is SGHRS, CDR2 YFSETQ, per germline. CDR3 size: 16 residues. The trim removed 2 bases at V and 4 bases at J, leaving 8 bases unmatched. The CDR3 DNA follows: TGCGCCAGCAGCTTAAAGGACAGGGGGACGATCACTGAAGCTTTCTTT. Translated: CASSLKDRGTITEAFF.

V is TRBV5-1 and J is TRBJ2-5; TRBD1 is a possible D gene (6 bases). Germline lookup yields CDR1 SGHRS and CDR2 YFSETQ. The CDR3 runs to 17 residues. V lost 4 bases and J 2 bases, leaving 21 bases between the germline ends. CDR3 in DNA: TGCGCCAGCAGCCCTGGAATTATTCAGGGGCAACAAGAGACCCAGTACTTC. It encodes CASSPGIIQGQQETQYF.

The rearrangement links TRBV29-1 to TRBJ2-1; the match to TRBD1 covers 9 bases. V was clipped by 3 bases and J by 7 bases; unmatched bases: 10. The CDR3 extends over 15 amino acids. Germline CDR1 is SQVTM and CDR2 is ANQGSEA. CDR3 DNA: TGCAGCGTTGACTTGGGACAGGGATCTGGGAATGAGCAGTTCTTC. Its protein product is CSVDLGQGSGNEQFF.

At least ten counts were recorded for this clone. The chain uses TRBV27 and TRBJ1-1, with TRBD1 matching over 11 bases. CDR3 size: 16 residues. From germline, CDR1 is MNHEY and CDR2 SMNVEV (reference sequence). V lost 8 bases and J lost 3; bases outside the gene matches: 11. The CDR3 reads CASLAGTGGAHTEAFF. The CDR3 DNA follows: TGTGCCAGCCTCGCCGGGACAGGGGGAGCGCACACTGAAGCTTTCTTT.

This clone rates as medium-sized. The CDR3 sequence: CASSDEGGGADTQYF. In nucleotides, the CDR3 is TGTGCCAGCAGTGACGAGGGCGGGGGGGCAGATACGCAGTATTTT. The V gene is TRBV6-1, the J gene TRBJ2-3, with 9 bases that match TRBD2. The CDR3 loop spans 15 amino acids. The germline CDR1 and CDR2 sequences are MNHNS and SASEGT. Trimming cost V 3 bases and J 4 bases; bases outside gene matches: 5.

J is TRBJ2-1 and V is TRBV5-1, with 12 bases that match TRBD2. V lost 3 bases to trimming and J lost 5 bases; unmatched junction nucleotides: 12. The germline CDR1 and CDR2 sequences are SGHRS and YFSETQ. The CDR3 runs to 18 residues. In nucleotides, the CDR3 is TGCGCCAGCAGCTCAGGACTAGCGGGATGGGGAGGGAACAATGAGCAGTTCTTC. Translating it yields CASSSGLAGWGGNNEQFF.

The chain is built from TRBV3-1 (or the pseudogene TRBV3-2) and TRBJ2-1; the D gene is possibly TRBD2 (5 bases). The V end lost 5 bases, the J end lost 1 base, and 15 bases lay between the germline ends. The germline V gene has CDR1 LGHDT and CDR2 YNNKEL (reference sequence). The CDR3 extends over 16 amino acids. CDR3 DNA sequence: TGTGCCAGCAGCAGGCGTGGCGGGCTGTCCTACAATGAGCAGTTCTTC. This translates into CASSRRGGLSYNEQFF.

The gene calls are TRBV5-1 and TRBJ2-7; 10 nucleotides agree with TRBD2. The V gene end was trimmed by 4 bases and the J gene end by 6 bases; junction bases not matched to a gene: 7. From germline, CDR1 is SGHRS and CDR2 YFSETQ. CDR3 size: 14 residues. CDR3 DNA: TGCGCCAGCAGCCTAGCGGGAGAAGGTAGCGAGCAGTACTTC. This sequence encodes CASSLAGEGSEQYF.

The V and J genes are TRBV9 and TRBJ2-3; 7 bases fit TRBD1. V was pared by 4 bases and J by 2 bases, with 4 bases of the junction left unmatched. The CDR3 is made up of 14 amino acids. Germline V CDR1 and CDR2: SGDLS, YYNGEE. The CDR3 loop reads CASSPQGVTDTQYF. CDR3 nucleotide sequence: TGTGCCAGCAGCCCCCAGGGGGTCACAGATACGCAGTATTTT. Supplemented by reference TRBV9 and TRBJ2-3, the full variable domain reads DSGVTQTPKHLITATGQRVTLRCSPRSGDLSVYWYQQSLDQGLQFLIQYYNGEERAKGNILERFSAQQFPDLHSELNLSSLELGDSALYFCASSPQGVTDTQYFGPGTRLTVL.

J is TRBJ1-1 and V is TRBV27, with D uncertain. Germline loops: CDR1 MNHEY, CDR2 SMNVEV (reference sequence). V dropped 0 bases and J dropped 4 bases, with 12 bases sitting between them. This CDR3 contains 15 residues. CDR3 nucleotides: TGTGCCAGCAGTTTATCTAGAGGCGGGCTCACTGAAGCTTTCTTT. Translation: CASSLSRGGLTEAFF.

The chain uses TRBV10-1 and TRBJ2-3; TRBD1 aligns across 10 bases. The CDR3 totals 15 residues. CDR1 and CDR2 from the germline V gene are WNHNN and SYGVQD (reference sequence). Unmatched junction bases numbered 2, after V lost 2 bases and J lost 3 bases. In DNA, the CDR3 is TGCGCCAGCAGTGAGGACAGGGGGCGAACAGATACGCAGTATTTT. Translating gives CASSEDRGRTDTQYF.

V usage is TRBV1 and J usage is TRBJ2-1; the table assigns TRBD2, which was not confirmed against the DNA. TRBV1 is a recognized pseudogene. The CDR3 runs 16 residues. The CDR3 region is CTSTPRRLAGYNEQFF. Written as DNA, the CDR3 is TGCACCAGCACCCCCCGGAGACTAGCTGGGTACAATGAGCAGTTCTTC.

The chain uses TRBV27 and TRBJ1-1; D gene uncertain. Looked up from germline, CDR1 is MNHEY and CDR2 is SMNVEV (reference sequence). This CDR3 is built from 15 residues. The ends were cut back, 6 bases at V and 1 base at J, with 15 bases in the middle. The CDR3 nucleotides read TGTGCCAGCAGGACACAAATCAAAGGGAACACTGAAGCTTTCTTT. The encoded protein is CASRTQIKGNTEAFF.

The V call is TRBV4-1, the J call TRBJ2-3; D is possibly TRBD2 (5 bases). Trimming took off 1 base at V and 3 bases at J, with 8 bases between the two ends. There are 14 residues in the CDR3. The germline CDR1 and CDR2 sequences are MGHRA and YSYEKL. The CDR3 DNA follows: TGCGCCAGCAGCCAAGCCCCGGGGACAGATACGCAGTATTTT. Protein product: CASSQAPGTDTQYF.

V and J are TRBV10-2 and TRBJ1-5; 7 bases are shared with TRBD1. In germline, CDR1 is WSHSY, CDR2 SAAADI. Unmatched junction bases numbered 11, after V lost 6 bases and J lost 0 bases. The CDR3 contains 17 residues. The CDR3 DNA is TGCGCCAGCAGGGAACAGGGGTGGGGGTATAGCAATCAGCCCCAGCATTTT. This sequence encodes CASREQGWGYSNQPQHF.

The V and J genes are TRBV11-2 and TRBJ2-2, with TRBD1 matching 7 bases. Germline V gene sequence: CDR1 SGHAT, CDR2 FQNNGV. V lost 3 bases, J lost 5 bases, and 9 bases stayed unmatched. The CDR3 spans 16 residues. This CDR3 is CASSFSTGVLTGELFF. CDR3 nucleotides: TGTGCCAGCAGCTTCTCAACAGGGGTCCTAACCGGGGAGCTGTTTTTT. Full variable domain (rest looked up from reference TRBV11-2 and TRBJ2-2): EAGVAQSPRYKIIEKRQSVAFWCNPISGHATLYWYQQILGQGPKLLIQFQNNGVVDDSQLPKDRFSAERLKGVDSTLKIQPAKLEDSAVYLCASSFSTGVLTGELFFGEGSRLTVL.